These T cell receptor beta chains were read from a single sample in a study of blood T cell repertoires in COVID-19. Produced via immunoSEQ multiplex PCR; TCRdb's table is partial and in-frame only. The data contain about 210,000 clones, less than 90% of them singletons. The specimen sequenced was peripheral blood. The receptors shown here come from a middle-aged man with acute or convalescent COVID-19. Both conserved end residues are part of each CDR3. D genes are given only for firm matches. Some rows mark clone size as missing; the rest say once, few, many or name a class of expanded clone.

d_gene: -; j_gene: TRBJ2-5; abundance: -; v_gene: TRBV19; len: 13; CDR3nt: TGTGCCAGTAGTTCCGGGAGTCAAGAGACCCAGTACTTC; CDR3aa: CASSSGSQETQYF
d_gene: -; j_gene: TRBJ1-2; abundance: -; v_gene: TRBV19; len: 13; CDR3nt: TGTGCCAGTACCCATAGACCAGGGGATGGCTACACCTTC; CDR3aa: CASTHRPGDGYTF
d_gene: -; j_gene: TRBJ2-5; abundance: -; v_gene: TRBV7-3; len: 14; CDR3nt: TGTGCCAGCAGCCCCACTCCTAGCGAGCAGACCCAGTACTTC; CDR3aa: CASSPTPSEQTQYF
d_gene: -; j_gene: TRBJ1-3; abundance: -; v_gene: TRBV19; len: 15; CDR3nt: TGTGCCAGTAGTCCTCCCCCCAGGAAAGGAAACACCATATATTTT; CDR3aa: CASSPPPRKGNTIYF
d_gene: TRBD2; j_gene: TRBJ2-1; abundance: -; v_gene: TRBV7-2; len: 16; CDR3nt: TGTGCCAGCAGCTTGTCCGGGACTAGCGGACAAAATGAGCAGTTCTTC; CDR3aa: CASSLSGTSGQNEQFF
d_gene: TRBD1; j_gene: TRBJ2-7; abundance: once; v_gene: TRBV7-2; len: 15; CDR3nt: TGTGCCAGCAGCTTGCCCCAGGACAGGGCCTACGAGCAGTACTTC; CDR3aa: CASSLPQDRAYEQYF
d_gene: TRBD1; j_gene: TRBJ1-4; abundance: once; v_gene: TRBV2; len: 15; CDR3nt: TGTGCCAGCAGTTACAGGGGCGAGCCTAATGAAAAACTGTTTTTT; CDR3aa: CASSYRGEPNEKLFF
d_gene: TRBD2; j_gene: TRBJ2-1; abundance: -; v_gene: TRBV4-1; len: 16; CDR3nt: TGCGCCAGCAGCCTACCGCGCGGGACTAGTTTCGATGAGCAGTTCTTC; CDR3aa: CASSLPRGTSFDEQFF
d_gene: -; j_gene: TRBJ1-2; abundance: -; v_gene: TRBV4-2; len: 19; CDR3nt: TGTGCCAGCAGCCAAGATCTAGTTGGCGGCAGGGCGGGAAGCTATGGCTACACCTTC; CDR3aa: CASSQDLVGGRAGSYGYTF
d_gene: TRBD1; j_gene: TRBJ1-5; abundance: few; v_gene: TRBV6-5; len: 14; CDR3nt: TGTGCCAGCAGTTCGGGACAGGTCAATCAGCCCCAGCATTTT; CDR3aa: CASSSGQVNQPQHF
d_gene: -; j_gene: TRBJ2-3; abundance: -; v_gene: TRBV30; len: 13; CDR3nt: TGTGCCTGGAGGGGTCCGGGGTACCATACGCAGTATTTT; CDR3aa: CAWRGPGYHTQYF
d_gene: TRBD2; j_gene: TRBJ2-2; abundance: -; v_gene: TRBV10-3; len: 15; CDR3nt: TGTGCCATCCGGGGGAGCGGGAGGGACACCGGGGAGCTGTTTTTT; CDR3aa: CAIRGSGRDTGELFF
d_gene: TRBD1; j_gene: TRBJ1-4; abundance: -; v_gene: TRBV6-5; len: 15; CDR3nt: TGTGCCAGCACCCTGACAGGGGGCACTAATGAAAAACTGTTTTTT; CDR3aa: CASTLTGGTNEKLFF
d_gene: TRBD1; j_gene: TRBJ2-5; abundance: -; v_gene: TRBV7-2; len: 15; CDR3nt: TGTGCCAGCAGTTTTCTTGGACAGGGGATGGAGACCCAGTACTTC; CDR3aa: CASSFLGQGMETQYF
d_gene: TRBD1; j_gene: TRBJ1-1; abundance: -; v_gene: TRBV3-1/TRBV3-2; len: 15; CDR3nt: TGTGCCAGCAGACTAGATCGGACAGGGTGGACTGAAGCTTTCTTT; CDR3aa: CASRLDRTGWTEAFF
d_gene: -; j_gene: TRBJ2-5; abundance: -; v_gene: TRBV5-4; len: 16; CDR3nt: TGTGCCAGCAGCTTTACTGGGGCGGGGTTCCAAGAGACCCAGTACTTC; CDR3aa: CASSFTGAGFQETQYF
d_gene: -; j_gene: TRBJ1-1; abundance: -; v_gene: TRBV3-1/TRBV3-2; len: 16; CDR3nt: TGTGCCAGCAGCCAAGTGGCGAGGGCCGGGAACACTGAAGCTTTCTTT; CDR3aa: CASSQVARAGNTEAFF
d_gene: TRBD1; j_gene: TRBJ1-2; abundance: -; v_gene: TRBV6-5; len: 13; CDR3nt: TGTGCCAGCAGCACAGGGGTAAACTATGGCTACACCTTC; CDR3aa: CASSTGVNYGYTF
d_gene: TRBD1; j_gene: TRBJ1-5; abundance: -; v_gene: TRBV27; len: 14; CDR3nt: TGTGCCAGCAGCCCCGGGACAGGGCATCAGCCCCAGCATTTT; CDR3aa: CASSPGTGHQPQHF
d_gene: TRBD2; j_gene: TRBJ2-7; abundance: -; v_gene: TRBV9; len: 14; CDR3nt: TGTGCCAGCAACCGCGGGAGGGTCGACTACGAGCAGTACTTC; CDR3aa: CASNRGRVDYEQYF
d_gene: -; j_gene: TRBJ2-1; abundance: -; v_gene: TRBV6-4; len: 12; CDR3nt: TGTGCCAGCAGTGACAGCGGAACCCAGCAGTTCTTC; CDR3aa: CASSDSGTQQFF
d_gene: TRBD2; j_gene: TRBJ2-5; abundance: -; v_gene: TRBV7-6; len: 16; CDR3nt: TGTGCCAGCAGCTTTCCCGAGCGGGGGGCGCAAGAGACCCAGTACTTC; CDR3aa: CASSFPERGAQETQYF
d_gene: -; j_gene: TRBJ2-3; abundance: -; v_gene: TRBV19; len: 17; CDR3nt: TGTGCCAGTAGTATAGGTCGTACCCCTATCGGCACAGATACGCAGTATTTT; CDR3aa: CASSIGRTPIGTDTQYF
d_gene: TRBD1; j_gene: TRBJ1-5; abundance: -; v_gene: TRBV27; len: 19; CDR3nt: TGTGCCAGCAGTTTACTTACTTCCCTGACAGGGCCGGCCAATCAGCCCCAGCATTTT; CDR3aa: CASSLLTSLTGPANQPQHF